These T cell receptor beta chains were read from a single sample in a study of somatic mutations in cytotoxic T cells in rheumatoid arthritis. The table came from immunoSEQ multiplex PCR; TCRdb's copy has only in-frame clones and leaves some out. The sample carries several thousand clones, 65% to 85% recorded once. Sample: CD8+ T cells sorted from blood. These TCRs come from an adult with rheumatoid arthritis. The conserved cysteine and the conserved F or W are not part of the CDR3 here.

v_gene	CDR3aa
TRBV11-2	ASSSTGGLAEAF
TRBV5-6	ASSLAAGAPRDTQY
TRBV4-3	ASSPQFPGQGFVEQY
TRBV6-1	ASKGAAGWTEAF
TRBV7-2	ASSLGGLGRSYGYT
TRBV2	ASHRINYGYT
TRBV7-6	ASSTGMGEGDEQF
TRBV7-2	ASSLGGGGSYEQY
TRBV6-6	ASSWDTSGNTIY
TRBV19	ASSHDGELF
TRBV9	ASSQTGDGGSYNEQF
TRBV14	ASSYRDKKGTQH
TRBV5-1	ASSLQQETQY
TRBV27	ASSPISQGTAGYT
TRBV10-2	ASSESMDLNTGELF
TRBV19	ASSPIFRGNNSPLH
TRBV11-2	ASSANRATDTQY
TRBV7-9	ASSLVRSEETQY
TRBV6-1	ASSEMAGERETQY
TRBV6-5	ASGQTNTGELF
TRBV14	ASSHGRNPLYEQY
TRBV9	ASSVEGELF
TRBV4-1	ASSQGNEQY
TRBV21-1	ASSNRDRGRDTEAF
TRBV19	ASSLGGPGNEQF
TRBV7-3	ASSMKRGVEETQY
TRBV5-1	ASSLGQGAVEAF
TRBV29-1	SALDREGAGELF
TRBV7-6	ASSLGTGPYEQY